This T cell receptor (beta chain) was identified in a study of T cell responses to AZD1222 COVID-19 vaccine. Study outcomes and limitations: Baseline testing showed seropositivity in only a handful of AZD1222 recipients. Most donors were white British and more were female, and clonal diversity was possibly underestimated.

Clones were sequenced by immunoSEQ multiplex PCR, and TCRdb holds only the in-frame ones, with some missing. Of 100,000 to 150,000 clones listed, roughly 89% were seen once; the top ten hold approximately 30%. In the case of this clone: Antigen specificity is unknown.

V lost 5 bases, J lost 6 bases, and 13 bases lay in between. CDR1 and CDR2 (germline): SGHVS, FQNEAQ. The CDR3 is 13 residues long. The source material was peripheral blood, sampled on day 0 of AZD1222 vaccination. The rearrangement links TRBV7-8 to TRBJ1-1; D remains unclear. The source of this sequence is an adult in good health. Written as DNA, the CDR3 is TGTGCCAGCAGCATAAGTAAGCGCGCTGAAGCTTTCTTT. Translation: CASSISKRAEAFF.